This T cell receptor beta chain appears in the sequencing data of a study of shared clonotypes between healthy human individuals. From germline, CDR1 is SGDLS and CDR2 YYNGEE. The CDR3 spans 16 residues. Into CD45RA+ naive and CD45RA-negative memory subsets, the CD4+ cells were split. Points on this clone: At one of its ends the junction is not consistent with the germline gene, which may arise from a read error. The sample holds other DNA sequences that translate to the same CDR3.

Here immunoSEQ multiplex PCR was the method, and the copy in TCRdb shows in-frame clones only, minus some. The sample has about 2.4 million clones; around 94% are singletons. Specimen: naive CD4+ T cells sorted from blood. As to subset: CD45RA+ positively selected. The gene calls are TRBV9 and TRBJ1-6; 7 bases fit TRBD1. The origin of this receptor is a man between 18 and 35 years old in good health. Here the CDR3 reads CASSRTSTGANSPLHF. CDR3 nucleotide sequence: TGTGCCAGCAGCAGAACCTCCACAGGGGCTAATTCACCTCTCCACTTT.